This T cell receptor (beta chain) comes out of a study of T cell repertoires in cytomegalovirus infection. On the study more broadly: As its CMV epitopes, the study selected recently identified HLA-C-restricted and well-studied HLA-B-restricted targets. Public TCR beta signature analysis indicated the presence of both CMV infection and matching HLA type.

General study points: The response measured ex vivo was dominated by TCR beta clonotypes (HLA-C-restricted and CMV-specific).

Worth noting for this clonotype: The target antigen is unknown.

TCRdb itself ran the reads through MiXCR, one entry per CDR3 protein. The table includes 640,000 or so distinct CDR3 sequences, roughly 33% detected once. This TCR derives from a human donor in good health (CMV status not recorded). Some clones in this sample may be carry-over from other donors' samples. Material: cultured PBMCs, obtained from culture after CMV antigen stimulation.

CDR3 coding DNA: TGTGCCAGCAGTTACCATCCGAGGGCCCGAAATACGCAGTATTTT. As protein: CASSYHPRARNTQYF. The chain uses TRBV6-2 or TRBV6-3 and TRBJ2-3; weak D call: TRBD2 (5 bases). V was clipped by 2 bases and J by 7 bases, with 16 bases between them. The CDR3 contains 15 residues. CDR1 MNHEY and CDR2 SVGEGT come from the germline V gene.